These 32 T cell receptor beta chains share one sample of origin, sequenced in a study of STAT5B mutations in CD4+ large granular lymphocyte leukemia. Method: immunoSEQ multiplex PCR; TCRdb's copy keeps in-frame clones and lacks some. The top ten hold 1.5% to 1.9% of the sample, which has 45,000 to 55,000 clones, about 70% seen once. Sequenced material: CD4+ T cells from blood buffy coats. These receptors were taken from a human donor in good health.

In this sample, this clone turned up a few times. This chain joins TRBV19 and TRBJ1-5; D ambiguous. Germline V gene sequence: CDR1 LNHDA, CDR2 SQIVND (reference sequence). The CDR3 has 15 amino acids. V was shortened by 7 bases and J by 0 bases, with 13 bases between the two germline ends. The CDR3 DNA reads as TGTGCCAGTACCCCGGTAGCCTATAGCAATCAGCCCCAGCATTTT. Translated: CASTPVAYSNQPQHF.

The chain has TRBV6-5 and TRBJ1-1, with D possibly being TRBD1 (5 bases). In germline, CDR1 is MNHEY, CDR2 SVGAGI. Trimming cost V 2 bases and J 5 bases, with 15 bases left between them. This CDR3 contains 15 residues. CDR3 DNA: TGTGCCAGCAGTTACATGGGTGGGGGGTGGACTGAAGCTTTCTTT. Translation gives CASSYMGGGWTEAFF.

This chain joins TRBV2 and TRBJ2-3; D is uncertain. Per the germline V gene, CDR1 is SNHLY and CDR2 is FYNNEI. This CDR3 contains 10 residues. The ends were cut back, 4 bases at V and 5 bases at J, with 1 base in the middle. CDR3 loop: CASSVDTQYF. CDR3 nucleotide sequence: TGTGCCAGCAGTGTAGATACGCAGTATTTT.

The chain recombines TRBV5-1 with TRBJ2-1; possible D gene TRBD1, 7 bases. The V gene lost 6 bases and the J gene lost 3 bases, with 19 bases spanning the gap. The CDR3 is made up of 16 amino acids. Germline CDR1 is SGHRS and CDR2 is YFSETQ. CDR3 in DNA: TGCGCCAGCAACTGGGGGGACGACAGGGTCTACAATGAGCAGTTCTTC. It is translated as CASNWGDDRVYNEQFF.

Note on this clone: A junction end diverges from the germline sequence, so it may reflect a read error. The J gene is TRBJ1-3, the V gene TRBV9, with D unresolved. The length of the CDR3 is 15 residues. Germline-derived CDR1 and CDR2 are SGDLS and YYNGEE. CDR3 sequence: CASSVEGRSENTIYF. CDR3 in DNA: TGTGCCAGCAGCGTAGAAGGACGATCTGAAAACACCATATATTTT.

This clone has a single count. This chain joins TRBV7-9 and TRBJ2-3; D uncertain. The CDR3 spans 14 residues. CDR1 and CDR2 from the germline V gene are SEHNR and FQNEAQ (reference sequence). V dropped 2 bases and J dropped 6 bases, with 12 bases sitting between them. DNA of the CDR3: TGTGCCAGCAGCTTAACAACCGGATGGGATACGCAGTATTTT. This encodes CASSLTTGWDTQYF.

The V and J genes are TRBV7-2 and TRBJ1-2, with D perhaps TRBD1 (6 bases). The ends were cut back, 3 bases at V and 7 bases at J, with 15 bases in the middle. Germline V gives CDR1 SGHTA, CDR2 FQGNSA. The CDR3 runs 14 residues. The CDR3 coding sequence is TGTGCCAGCAGCTTGGTGGGGGGGCAGGGTGGCTACACCTTC. The encoded protein is CASSLVGGQGGYTF.

This clone was counted between two and nine times. The rearrangement joins TRBV7-2 to TRBJ2-2, with 10 bases matching TRBD1. The CDR3 length is 19 residues. The germline V gene has CDR1 SGHTA and CDR2 FQGNSA. V shed 7 bases, J shed 7 bases, and the junction held 21 bases outside the gene matches. CDR3 DNA: TGTGCCAGCACCCCTTCCGGTGGGGGACAGGGGCGCCGGGGCGGGGAGCTGTTTTTT. The encoded protein is CASTPSGGGQGRRGGELFF. The full variable domain, rest sourced from reference TRBV7-2 and TRBJ2-2, is GAGVSQSPSNKVTEKGKDVELRCDPISGHTALYWYRQSLGQGLEFLIYFQGNSAPDKSGLPSDRFSAERTGGSVSTLTIQRTQQEDSAVYLCASTPSGGGQGRRGGELFFGEGSRLTVL.

CDR3 coding DNA: TGTGCCAGTAGGGGAGGCGGCTCTGGAAACACCATATATTTT. Its translation is CASRGGGSGNTIYF. V gene TRBV19 combines with J gene TRBJ1-3; D gene ambiguous. CDR3 size: 14 residues. Germline lookup yields CDR1 LNHDA and CDR2 SQIVND (reference sequence). Trimming took 6 bases from V and 0 from J, leaving 9 bases between them.

The chain combines TRBV7-2 with TRBJ2-1; perhaps D is TRBD1 or TRBD2 (5 bases each). In germline, CDR1 is SGHTA, CDR2 FQGNSA. The V gene lost 0 bases and the J gene lost 9 bases, with 9 bases spanning the gap. This CDR3 comprises 13 residues. The CDR3 coding sequence is TGTGCCAGCAGCTTAGCGGGGGTGGTTGAGCAGTTCTTC. It translates to CASSLAGVVEQFF.

J is TRBJ2-1 and V is TRBV7-3, with D perhaps matching TRBD2 (6 bases). The V end was cut by 5 bases, the J end by 2 bases, with 13 bases between. Per the germline V gene, CDR1 is SGHTA and CDR2 is FQGTGA. The CDR3 is 15 amino acids. CDR3 DNA: TGTGCCAGCAGCACAGATGGAGGGGCCTACAATGAGCAGTTCTTC. Translation gives CASSTDGGAYNEQFF.

The chain employs TRBV7-2 and TRBJ2-7, with D perhaps assigned TRBD1 or TRBD2 (6 bases each). Trimming removed 4 bases from V and 10 bases from J, with 17 bases in between. Per the germline V gene, CDR1 is SGHTA and CDR2 is FQGNSA. This CDR3 contains 13 residues. CDR3 amino acids: CASSSGGGPRQYF. The CDR3 DNA follows: TGTGCCAGCAGCTCCGGGGGCGGCCCCAGACAGTACTTC.

The rearrangement uses TRBV11-2 and TRBJ2-5; D possibly corresponds to TRBD2 (6 bases). CDR1 is SGHAT and CDR2 is FQNNGV in the germline V gene. The CDR3 length is 13 residues. Trimming removed 5 bases at V and 5 bases at J, with 12 bases between. This chain's CDR3 is CASSVGLGETQYF. The DNA of the CDR3 is TGTGCCAGCAGCGTGGGACTGGGGGAGACCCAGTACTTC.

In DNA, the CDR3 is TGTGCCAGTAGTCCACACACAGGGGGCTTTCAGCCCCAGCATTTT. It yields the protein CASSPHTGGFQPQHF. The J gene is TRBJ1-5, the V gene TRBV19, with 9 nucleotides matching TRBD1. The CDR3 is 15 amino acids. Germline CDR1 is LNHDA and CDR2 is SQIVND (reference sequence). J gave up 6 bases and V 5 bases, and 8 bases lay outside the gene matches. The full variable domain, completed using reference TRBV19 and TRBJ1-5, is DGGITQSPKYLFRKEGQNVTLSCEQNLNHDAMYWYRQDPGQGLRLIYYSQIVNDFQKGDIAEGYSVSREKKESFPLTVTSAQKNPTAFYLCASSPHTGGFQPQHFGDGTRLSIL.

V usage is TRBV28 and J usage is TRBJ2-6, with a tentative D call TRBD1 (5 bases). This CDR3 contains 15 residues. V dropped 7 bases and J dropped 4 bases, with 14 bases sitting between them. Germline loops: CDR1 MDHEN, CDR2 SYDVKM. The CDR3 DNA sequence: TGTGCCAGCAACACAGGTTCCGGCGGGGCCAACGTCCTGACTTTC. This translates into CASNTGSGGANVLTF.

V gene TRBV7-2 combines with J gene TRBJ1-6; possibly TRBD1 for D (5 bases). Trimming took 7 bases from V and 10 from J, leaving 17 bases between them. The CDR3 covers 14 residues. The germline gives CDR1 SGHTA, CDR2 FQGNSA. The CDR3 DNA is TGTGCCAGCAAGCCACCTCGAGGGGAATCACCCCTCCACTTT. This codes for CASKPPRGESPLHF. Drawing the rest from reference TRBV7-2 and TRBJ1-6, the complete variable domain is GAGVSQSPSNKVTEKGKDVELRCDPISGHTALYWYRQSLGQGLEFLIYFQGNSAPDKSGLPSDRFSAERTGGSVSTLTIQRTQQEDSAVYLCASKPPRGESPLHFGNGTRLTVT.

This chain joins TRBV5-6 and TRBJ1-3; D gene unclear. Trimming stripped 4 bases from V and 8 bases from J, with 16 bases between. Germline CDR1 SGHDT, CDR2 YYEEEE. The CDR3 is 14 amino acids. The CDR3 is CASSLPARGDTIYF. CDR3 DNA: TGTGCCAGCAGCCTACCCGCCCGCGGTGACACCATATATTTT. Full variable domain (missing parts from reference TRBV5-6 and TRBJ1-3): DAGVTQSPTHLIKTRGQQVTLRCSPKSGHDTVSWYQQALGQGPQFIFQYYEEEERQRGNFPDRFSGHQFPNYSSELNVNALLLGDSALYLCASSLPARGDTIYFGEGSWLTVV.

J is TRBJ2-2 and V is TRBV6-6; no firm D call. The germline gives CDR1 MNHNY, CDR2 SVGAGI (reference sequence). This CDR3 region has 14 residues. V lost 6 bases and J lost 3, with 11 bases in between. The CDR3 loop reads CASSQIGDTGELFF. The CDR3 DNA reads TGTGCCAGCAGCCAAATTGGGGACACCGGGGAGCTGTTTTTT.

This clone appeared once. CDR3 sequence (DNA): TGTGCCAGCAGTCCAGCGGGGTCCCTGGGAGATACGCAGTATTTT. Its translation: CASSPAGSLGDTQYF. The rearrangement links TRBV2 to TRBJ2-3; TRBD2 matches 7 bases. CDR3 size: 15 residues. The V and J ends lost 5 bases and 5 bases, in that order; junction bases with no gene match: 10. Germline assignment: CDR1 SNHLY and CDR2 FYNNEI.

The chain recombines TRBV19 with TRBJ2-1, with 11 nucleotides matching TRBD2. CDR1 is LNHDA and CDR2 is SQIVND in the germline V gene (reference sequence). Germline trimming cut 5 bases from V and 13 bases from J; bases unmatched to any gene: 7. This CDR3 is built from 13 residues. The CDR3 loop reads CASSASGGKIQFF. CDR3 nucleotides: TGTGCCAGTAGTGCTAGCGGGGGGAAAATTCAGTTCTTC.

The rearrangement links TRBV4-1 to TRBJ2-7, with 7 bases aligning to TRBD1. J gave up 3 bases and V 4 bases, and 6 bases lay outside the gene matches. CDR1 and CDR2 from the germline V gene are MGHRA and YSYEKL. This CDR3 comprises 14 residues. CDR3 nucleotide sequence: TGCGCCAGCAGCCCCGGGACAGTTTTCTACGAGCAGTACTTC. It specifies CASSPGTVFYEQYF.

The rearrangement links TRBV7-3 to TRBJ2-6, with D unresolved. Trimming shortened V by 1 base and J by 0 bases, and 7 bases separated the two germline ends. This CDR3 has 16 amino acids. Germline V gene lookup returns CDR1 SGHTA and CDR2 FQGTGA. The CDR3, as DNA: TGTGCCAGCAGCTTAATGGCAAGCTCTGGGGCCAACGTCCTGACTTTC. Amino acids: CASSLMASSGANVLTF. Variable domain in full (rest from reference TRBV7-3 and TRBJ2-6): GAGVSQTPSNKVTEKGKYVELRCDPISGHTALYWYRQSLGQGPEFLIYFQGTGAADDSGLPNDRFFAVRPEGSVSTLKIQRTERGDSAVYLCASSLMASSGANVLTFGAGSRLTVL.

This chain uses TRBV7-9 with TRBJ1-2; the D gene is possibly TRBD1 (6 bases). The V gene's germline CDR1 is SEHNR and CDR2 FQNEAQ (reference sequence). The length of the CDR3 is 14 residues. V lost 5 bases and J 4 bases, leaving 14 bases between the germline ends. Here the CDR3 DNA reads TGTGCCAGCAGCGCAGGGGTTTCGGGCTATGGCTACACCTTC. The encoded protein is CASSAGVSGYGYTF.

V and J are TRBV28 and TRBJ2-7; no reliable D call. The ends were cut back, 5 bases at V and 3 bases at J, with 5 bases in the middle. The CDR3 is made up of 11 amino acids. Per the germline V gene, CDR1 is MDHEN and CDR2 is SYDVKM. This CDR3 is CASSDNYEQYF. CDR3 sequence (DNA): TGTGCCAGCAGTGACAACTACGAGCAGTACTTC.

J is TRBJ2-3 and V is TRBV5-1; D remains ambiguous. The ends were cut back, 2 bases at V and 2 bases at J, with 12 bases in the middle. From germline, CDR1 is SGHRS and CDR2 YFSETQ. There are 15 residues in the CDR3. CDR3 in amino acids: CASSFSTVPTDTQYF. For the CDR3, the DNA is TGCGCCAGCAGCTTTTCCACAGTCCCCACAGATACGCAGTATTTT.

This chain joins TRBV7-2 and TRBJ1-1; D unresolved. Germline CDR1 and CDR2: SGHTA and FQGNSA. Trimming took off 3 bases at V and 0 bases at J, with 5 bases between the two ends. The CDR3 is made up of 13 amino acids. For the CDR3, the DNA is TGTGCCAGCAGCTTGGGTATGAACACTGAAGCTTTCTTT. It codes for CASSLGMNTEAFF. The full variable domain, in which reference TRBV7-2 and TRBJ1-1 provide the parts outside the CDR3, is GAGVSQSPSNKVTEKGKDVELRCDPISGHTALYWYRQSLGQGLEFLIYFQGNSAPDKSGLPSDRFSAERTGGSVSTLTIQRTQQEDSAVYLCASSLGMNTEAFFGQGTRLTVV.

The chain joins TRBV18 to TRBJ1-4, with D possibly being TRBD1 (5 bases). CDR1 is KGHSH, CDR2 LQKENI, per germline. The CDR3 spans 13 residues. Trimming pared 3 bases from V and 8 bases from J, leaving 10 bases between. The CDR3 nucleotides are TGTGCCAGCTCACCCCGGGCAGGGGAAAAACTGTTTTTT. Translation: CASSPRAGEKLFF.

This clone was observed a handful of times. The rearrangement uses TRBV7-9 and TRBJ1-6; maybe TRBD1 (5 bases). Per germline, CDR1 SEHNR and CDR2 FQNEAQ (reference sequence). V shed 1 base and J shed 9 bases, with 7 bases lying between them. The CDR3 totals 13 residues. The CDR3 sequence is CASSLVGVSPLHF. CDR3 sequence (DNA): TGTGCCAGCAGCTTAGTGGGGGTTTCACCCCTCCACTTT.

The gene calls are TRBV2 and TRBJ2-1; TRBD2 matches 7 bases. Per germline, CDR1 SNHLY and CDR2 FYNNEI. After removal of 8 bases from V and 2 bases from J, the junction contained 6 bases not matched to a gene. The CDR3 is made up of 14 amino acids. CDR3 coding DNA: TGTGCCAGCGGGGGGGGGACTCCCTACAATGAGCAGTTCTTC. It translates to CASGGGTPYNEQFF. The full variable domain, completed using reference TRBV2 and TRBJ2-1, is EPEVTQTPSHQVTQMGQEVILRCVPISNHLYFYWYRQILGQKVEFLVSFYNNEISEKSEIFDDQFSVERPDGSNFTLKIRSTKLEDSAMYFCASGGGTPYNEQFFGPGTRLTVL.

CDR3: CASTRDNTEAFF. The CDR3 coding sequence is TGCGCCAGCACCAGGGACAACACTGAAGCTTTCTTT. This chain joins TRBV10-1 and TRBJ1-1, with D possibly matching TRBD1 (5 bases). The CDR3 covers 12 residues. Germline loops: CDR1 WNHNN, CDR2 SYGVQD (reference sequence). Deletions cut 7 bases from V and 2 bases from J, with 8 bases between.

The chain recombines TRBV7-2 with TRBJ2-7; D perhaps matches TRBD2 (6 bases). CDR1 is SGHTA and CDR2 is FQGNSA in the germline V gene. This CDR3 comprises 14 residues. Trimming cost V 3 bases and J 4 bases, with 13 bases left between them. CDR3 protein: CASSFGLSLYEQYF. The CDR3 DNA sequence: TGTGCCAGCAGCTTTGGACTATCCCTGTACGAGCAGTACTTC. The whole variable domain, remainder taken from reference TRBV7-2 and TRBJ2-7, is GAGVSQSPSNKVTEKGKDVELRCDPISGHTALYWYRQSLGQGLEFLIYFQGNSAPDKSGLPSDRFSAERTGGSVSTLTIQRTQQEDSAVYLCASSFGLSLYEQYFGPGTRLTVT.

This clone showed up just a few times. The chain combines TRBV2 with TRBJ1-1; the D gene is possibly TRBD1 (5 bases). V was trimmed by 1 base and J by 9 bases, leaving 9 bases between them. Germline V gene lookup returns CDR1 SNHLY and CDR2 FYNNEI. This CDR3 contains 12 residues. CDR3 residues: CASSEGQGQAFF. Written as DNA, the CDR3 is TGTGCCAGCAGTGAAGGTCAGGGCCAAGCTTTCTTT.